This TCR beta chain appears in the sequencing data of a study of T cell responses to AZD1222 COVID-19 vaccine. Study-wide points: White British donors predominated, females outnumbered males, and clonal diversity was possibly underestimated. Baseline seropositivity characterized only six AZD1222 recipients. Spike-wide vaccine-associated CD4 TCRs dominated at 160-218 and 743-854.

This clone appeared a single time. The antigen is unknown. Relative to the germline gene, one junction end is altered; a read error may explain this. The table came from immunoSEQ multiplex PCR; TCRdb's copy has only in-frame clones and leaves some out. The data contain some 120,000 clones, almost 95% of them singletons. Second-dose intervals of approximately 4 or approximately 12 weeks were pooled. The CDR3 loop spans 13 amino acids. The germline V gene has CDR1 DFQATT and CDR2 SNEGSKA (reference sequence). This material consisted of peripheral blood, taken 28 days after the second AZD1222 dose. This receptor was taken from an adult who received the AZD1222 COVID-19 vaccine. The rearrangement uses TRBV20-1 and TRBJ2-1, with D possibly being TRBD2 (5 bases). The CDR3 DNA sequence: TGCAGTACTAGTCACAGAGTCTACAATGAGCAGTTCTTC. This sequence encodes CSTSHRVYNEQFF.